The T cell receptor (beta chain) under discussion was sequenced for a study of a mutant IDH1 vaccine in newly diagnosed glioma. About the study: Beginning 4-6 weeks after radiotherapy alone, or with temozolomide cycles, vaccination took place. Patients arrived already treated with radiotherapy, temozolomide, or both, most having had both.

Sample time point: week 23, last vaccination. Vaccine doses each comprised 300 ug of mutant IDH1 20-mer peptide, with topical imiquimod. Libraries were prepared by immunoSEQ multiplex PCR; TCRdb keeps only in-frame clonotypes and omits some of them. The profile shows 82,000 or so clones, 65% to 90% of them singletons. Germline V CDR1 and CDR2: GTSNPN, SVGIG (reference sequence). With V trimmed by 5 bases and J by 5 bases, 11 bases remained unmatched. The CDR3 runs to 15 residues. This clone was counted a few times. Its antigen is not identified. This receptor was identified in a man under 40 with glioma. Some clones in this sample may be carry-over from other donors' samples. This chain uses TRBV30 with TRBJ2-2; 7 bases are shared with TRBD1. Sequences were derived from PBMCs, sampled from a glioma patient whose treatment included an IDH1 peptide vaccine. In DNA form, the CDR3 reads TGTGCCTGGCAGACCGGGACAGCCTTTACCGGGGAGCTGTTTTTT. It translates to CAWQTGTAFTGELFF.